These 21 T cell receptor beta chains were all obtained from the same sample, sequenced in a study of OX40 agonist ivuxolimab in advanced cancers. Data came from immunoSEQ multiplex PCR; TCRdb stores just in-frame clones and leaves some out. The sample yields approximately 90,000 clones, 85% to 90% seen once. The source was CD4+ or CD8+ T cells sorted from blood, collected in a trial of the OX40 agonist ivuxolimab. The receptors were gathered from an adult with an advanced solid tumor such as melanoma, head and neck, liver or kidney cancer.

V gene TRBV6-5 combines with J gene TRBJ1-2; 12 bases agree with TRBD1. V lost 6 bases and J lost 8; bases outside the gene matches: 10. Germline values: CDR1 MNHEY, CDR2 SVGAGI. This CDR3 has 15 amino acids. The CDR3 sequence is CASRLPGQGARGYTF. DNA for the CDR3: TGTGCCAGCAGATTACCGGGACAGGGGGCACGGGGCTACACCTTC.

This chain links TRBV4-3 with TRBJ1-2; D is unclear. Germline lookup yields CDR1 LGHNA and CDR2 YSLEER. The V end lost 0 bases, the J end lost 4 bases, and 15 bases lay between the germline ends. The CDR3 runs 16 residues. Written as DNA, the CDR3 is TGCGCCAGCAGCCAAGATCATCAGGCAGAATTCTATGGCTACACCTTC. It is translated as CASSQDHQAEFYGYTF.

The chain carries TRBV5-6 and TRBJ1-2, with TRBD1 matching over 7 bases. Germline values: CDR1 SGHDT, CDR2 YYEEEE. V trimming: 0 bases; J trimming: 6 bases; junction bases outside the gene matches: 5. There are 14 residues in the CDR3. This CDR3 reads CASSLVTGADGYTF. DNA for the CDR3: TGTGCCAGCAGCTTGGTAACAGGGGCGGATGGCTACACCTTC.

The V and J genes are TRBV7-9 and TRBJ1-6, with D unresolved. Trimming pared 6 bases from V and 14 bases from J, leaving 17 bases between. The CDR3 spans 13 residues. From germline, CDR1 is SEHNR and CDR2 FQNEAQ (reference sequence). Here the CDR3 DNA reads TGTGCCAGCAGTCTTAACACCCTGAGTACCCTCCACTTT. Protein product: CASSLNTLSTLHF.

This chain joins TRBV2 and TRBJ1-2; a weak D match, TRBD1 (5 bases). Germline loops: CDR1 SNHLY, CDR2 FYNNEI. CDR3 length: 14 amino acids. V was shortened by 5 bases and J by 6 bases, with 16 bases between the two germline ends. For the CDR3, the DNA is TGTGCCAGCAGTTGGGACCCTCTCGGGGATGGCTACACCTTC. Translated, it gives CASSWDPLGDGYTF.

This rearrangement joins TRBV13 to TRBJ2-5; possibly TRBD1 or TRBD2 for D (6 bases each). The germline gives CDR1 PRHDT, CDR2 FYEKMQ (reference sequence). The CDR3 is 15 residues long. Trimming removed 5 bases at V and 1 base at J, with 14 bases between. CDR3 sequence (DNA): TGTGCCAGCAGCGTGGGGGGCCTCCTCCAAGAGACCCAGTACTTC. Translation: CASSVGGLLQETQYF.

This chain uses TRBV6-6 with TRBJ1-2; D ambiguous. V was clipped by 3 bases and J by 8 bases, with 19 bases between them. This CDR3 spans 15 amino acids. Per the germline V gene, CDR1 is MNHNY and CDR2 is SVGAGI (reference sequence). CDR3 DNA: TGTGCCAGCAGTTATGCTCAAACCCCCGGCTGGGGCTACACCTTC. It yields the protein CASSYAQTPGWGYTF.

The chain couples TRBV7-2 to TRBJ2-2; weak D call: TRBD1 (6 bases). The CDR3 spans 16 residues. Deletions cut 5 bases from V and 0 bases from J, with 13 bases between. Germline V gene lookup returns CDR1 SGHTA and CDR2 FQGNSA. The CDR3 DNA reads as TGTGCCAGCAGCCAATACAGGGTTCCGAACACCGGGGAGCTGTTTTTT. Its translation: CASSQYRVPNTGELFF.

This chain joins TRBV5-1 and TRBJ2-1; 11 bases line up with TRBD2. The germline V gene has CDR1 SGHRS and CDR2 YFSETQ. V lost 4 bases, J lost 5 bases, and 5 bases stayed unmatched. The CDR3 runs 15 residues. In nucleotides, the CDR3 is TGCGCCAGCAGCATCACTAGCGGGAGAAACAATGAGCAGTTCTTC. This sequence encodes CASSITSGRNNEQFF.

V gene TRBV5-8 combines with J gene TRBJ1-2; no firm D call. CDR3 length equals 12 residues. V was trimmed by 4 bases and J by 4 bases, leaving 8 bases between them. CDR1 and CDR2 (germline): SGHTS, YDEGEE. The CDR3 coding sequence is TGTGCCAGCAGCCGACGGGGCTATGGCTACACCTTC. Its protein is CASSRRGYGYTF.

CDR3 DNA sequence: TGCGCCAGCAGCCAAAGGGCGGACAGCAACCACTACGAGCAGTACTTC. This translates into CASSQRADSNHYEQYF. The chain joins TRBV4-3 to TRBJ2-7, with a tentative D call TRBD1 (6 bases). The CDR3 has 16 amino acids. Trimming cost V 2 bases and J 3 bases, with 17 bases left between them. Looked up from germline, CDR1 is LGHNA and CDR2 is YSLEER.

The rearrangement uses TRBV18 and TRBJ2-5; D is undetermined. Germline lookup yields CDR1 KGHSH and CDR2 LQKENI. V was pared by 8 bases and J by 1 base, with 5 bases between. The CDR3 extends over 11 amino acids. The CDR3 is CASAPQETQYF. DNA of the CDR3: TGTGCCAGCGCCCCCCAAGAGACCCAGTACTTC.

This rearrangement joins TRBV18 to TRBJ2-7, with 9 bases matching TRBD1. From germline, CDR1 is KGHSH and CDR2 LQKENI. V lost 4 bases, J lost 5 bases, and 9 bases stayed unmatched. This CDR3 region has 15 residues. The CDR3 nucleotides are TGTGCCAGCTCACTAGAACAGGGGGCGCAGGACGAGCAGTACTTC. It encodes CASSLEQGAQDEQYF.

CDR3 amino acids: CASSYPVRGGETQYF. DNA of the CDR3: TGTGCCAGCAGTTACCCCGTGAGGGGAGGTGAGACCCAGTACTTC. The V call is TRBV6-6, the J call TRBJ2-5; maybe TRBD2 (6 bases). Germline loops: CDR1 MNHNY, CDR2 SVGAGI (reference sequence). V was pared by 2 bases and J by 5 bases, with 15 bases between. The CDR3 is 15 amino acids.

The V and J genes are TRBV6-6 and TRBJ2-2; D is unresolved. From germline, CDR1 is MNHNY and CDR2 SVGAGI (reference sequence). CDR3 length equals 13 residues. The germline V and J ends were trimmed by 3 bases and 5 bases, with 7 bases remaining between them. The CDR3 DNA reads TGTGCCAGCAGTTATTCCCTGACCGGGGAGCTGTTTTTT. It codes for CASSYSLTGELFF.

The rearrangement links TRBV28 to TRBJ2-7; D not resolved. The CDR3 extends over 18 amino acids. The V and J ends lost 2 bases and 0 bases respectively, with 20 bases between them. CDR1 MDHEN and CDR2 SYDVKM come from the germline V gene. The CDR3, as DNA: TGTGCCAGCAGTTTACCCAGTAGTAAGCTCACCTTCTCCTACGAGCAGTACTTC. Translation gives CASSLPSSKLTFSYEQYF.

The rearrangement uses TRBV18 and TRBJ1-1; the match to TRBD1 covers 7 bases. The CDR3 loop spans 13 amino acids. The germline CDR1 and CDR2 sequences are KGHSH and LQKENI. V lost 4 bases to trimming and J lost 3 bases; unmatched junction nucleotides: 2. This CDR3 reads CASSRDRDTEAFF. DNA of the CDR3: TGTGCCAGCTCACGGGACAGAGACACTGAAGCTTTCTTT.

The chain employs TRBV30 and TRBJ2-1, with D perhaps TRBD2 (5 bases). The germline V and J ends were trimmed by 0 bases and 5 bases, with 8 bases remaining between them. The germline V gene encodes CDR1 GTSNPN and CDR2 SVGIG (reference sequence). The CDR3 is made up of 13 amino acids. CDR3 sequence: CAWSVRADNEQFF. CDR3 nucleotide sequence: TGTGCCTGGAGTGTACGAGCGGACAATGAGCAGTTCTTC.

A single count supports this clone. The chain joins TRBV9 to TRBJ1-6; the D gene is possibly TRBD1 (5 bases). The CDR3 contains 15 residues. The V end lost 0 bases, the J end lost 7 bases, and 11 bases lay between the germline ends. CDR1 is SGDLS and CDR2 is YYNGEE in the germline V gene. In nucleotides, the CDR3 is TGTGCCAGCAGCGTAGGAGGGACGGCCAATTCACCCCTCCACTTT. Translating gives CASSVGGTANSPLHF. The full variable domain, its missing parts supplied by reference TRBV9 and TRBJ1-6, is DSGVTQTPKHLITATGQRVTLRCSPRSGDLSVYWYQQSLDQGLQFLIQYYNGEERAKGNILERFSAQQFPDLHSELNLSSLELGDSALYFCASSVGGTANSPLHFGNGTRLTVT.

CDR3 amino acids: CSVGSWTANTEAFF. CDR3 DNA sequence: TGCAGCGTTGGCTCCTGGACAGCGAACACTGAAGCTTTCTTT. J is TRBJ1-1 and V is TRBV29-1; D is perhaps TRBD1 (6 bases). Germline-derived CDR1 and CDR2 are SQVTM and ANQGSEA. CDR3 length equals 14 residues. Trimming stripped 4 bases from V and 1 base from J, with 13 bases between. Using reference TRBV29-1 and TRBJ1-1 for the parts outside the CDR3, the full variable domain is SAVISQKPSRDICQRGTSLTIQCQVDSQVTMMFWYRQQPGQSLTLIATANQGSEATYESGFVIDKFPISRPNLTFSTLTVSNMSPEDSSIYLCSVGSWTANTEAFFGQGTRLTVV.

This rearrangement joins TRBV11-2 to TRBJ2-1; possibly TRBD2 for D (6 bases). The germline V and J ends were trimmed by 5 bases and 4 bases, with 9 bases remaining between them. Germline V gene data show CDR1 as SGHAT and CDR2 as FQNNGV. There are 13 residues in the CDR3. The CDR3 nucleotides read TGTGCCAGCAGCAGGGACTTATACAATGAGCAGTTCTTC. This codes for CASSRDLYNEQFF.